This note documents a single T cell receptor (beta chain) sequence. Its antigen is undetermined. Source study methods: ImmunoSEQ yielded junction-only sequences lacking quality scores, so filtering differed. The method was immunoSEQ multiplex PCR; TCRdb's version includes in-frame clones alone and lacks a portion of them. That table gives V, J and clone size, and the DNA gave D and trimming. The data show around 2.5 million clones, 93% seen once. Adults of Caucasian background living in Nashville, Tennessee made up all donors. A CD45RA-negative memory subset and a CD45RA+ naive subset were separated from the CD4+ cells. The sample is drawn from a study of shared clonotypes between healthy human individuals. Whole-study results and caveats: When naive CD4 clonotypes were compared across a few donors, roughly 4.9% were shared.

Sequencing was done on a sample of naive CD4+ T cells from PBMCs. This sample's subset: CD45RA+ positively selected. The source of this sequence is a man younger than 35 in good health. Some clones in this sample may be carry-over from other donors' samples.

CDR3 coding DNA: TGTGCCAGCAGCTTGGTTAGCGCGTCGCGCGGAGCTTTCTTT. Amino acids: CASSLVSASRGAFF. The chain recombines TRBV5-8 with TRBJ1-1; D gene ambiguous. The V gene lost 0 bases and the J gene lost 10 bases, with 16 bases spanning the gap. The CDR3 spans 14 residues. Germline assignment: CDR1 SGHTS and CDR2 YDEGEE.